Listed below are T cell receptor beta chains from one sample, sequenced in a study of T cell responses to AZD1222 COVID-19 vaccine. Only in-frame clones appear in the TCRdb table, and some are missing; sequencing was by immunoSEQ multiplex PCR. This sample yields roughly 150,000 clones, of which about 93% are seen a single time; 5.1% belongs to the top ten. The sequencing used peripheral blood, collected on day 0 of AZD1222 vaccination. These receptors originate from an adult in good health. CDR3s include the opening cysteine and the closing phenylalanine or tryptophan. A D gene is named only where the DNA matches it firmly. The size field is filled for only some rows; it gives once, few, many or a size class.

V gene: TRBV7-9
D gene: .
clone size: .
J gene: TRBJ1-2
CDR3 protein: CASTREEGHSYGYTF

V gene: TRBV10-2
D gene: .
clone size: .
J gene: TRBJ2-2
CDR3 protein: CASSESVRDLGGELFF

V gene: TRBV5-1
D gene: .
clone size: .
J gene: TRBJ2-1
CDR3 protein: CASSSPRTEPDEQFF

V gene: TRBV12-1
D gene: .
clone size: .
J gene: TRBJ1-2
CDR3 protein: CASSSWTGENYGYTF

V gene: TRBV11-1
D gene: TRBD2
clone size: .
J gene: TRBJ2-2
CDR3 protein: CASTPRERGGELFF

V gene: TRBV19
D gene: .
clone size: .
J gene: TRBJ1-2
CDR3 protein: CASSIVGVDYGYTF

V gene: TRBV7-8
D gene: .
clone size: .
J gene: TRBJ1-1
CDR3 protein: CASIQVTSLNTEAFF

V gene: TRBV21-1
D gene: .
clone size: .
J gene: TRBJ1-5
CDR3 protein: CASSKGSAGFNQPQHF

V gene: TRBV7-3
D gene: TRBD1
clone size: .
J gene: TRBJ2-3
CDR3 protein: CASSYDRGATDTQYF

V gene: TRBV18
D gene: TRBD1
clone size: .
J gene: TRBJ1-2
CDR3 protein: CASSPRTGVNYGYTF

V gene: TRBV7-8
D gene: TRBD2
clone size: .
J gene: TRBJ2-1
CDR3 protein: CASSLALAGAHAYNEQFF

V gene: TRBV6-5
D gene: TRBD1
clone size: .
J gene: TRBJ2-3
CDR3 protein: CASKGTGADTQYF

V gene: TRBV10-1
D gene: .
clone size: few
J gene: TRBJ2-7
CDR3 protein: CASSESGFEQYF

V gene: TRBV2
D gene: .
clone size: once
J gene: TRBJ1-6
CDR3 protein: CASSGRSSYNSPLHF

V gene: TRBV2
D gene: .
clone size: once
J gene: TRBJ2-2
CDR3 protein: CASSEKGLYTGELFF

V gene: TRBV6-2/TRBV6-3
D gene: TRBD2
clone size: .
J gene: TRBJ2-5
CDR3 protein: CASSTGLGETQYF

V gene: TRBV3-1/TRBV3-2
D gene: .
clone size: .
J gene: TRBJ1-1
CDR3 protein: CASSHLSVNTEAFF

V gene: TRBV28
D gene: .
clone size: .
J gene: TRBJ1-5
CDR3 protein: CATGRLNQPQHF

V gene: TRBV2
D gene: .
clone size: .
J gene: TRBJ2-2
CDR3 protein: CASRVNTGELFF

V gene: TRBV12-2
D gene: .
clone size: .
J gene: TRBJ2-7
CDR3 protein: CASRFKAGLYEQYF

V gene: TRBV7-9
D gene: TRBD1
clone size: .
J gene: TRBJ2-1
CDR3 protein: CASSLGTGENNEQFF

V gene: TRBV7-8
D gene: TRBD1
clone size: .
J gene: TRBJ1-2
CDR3 protein: CASSPQTGGAGRGYTF

V gene: TRBV5-6
D gene: TRBD2
clone size: .
J gene: TRBJ2-1
CDR3 protein: CASSPEAGGSDEQFF

V gene: TRBV9
D gene: .
clone size: .
J gene: TRBJ1-3
CDR3 protein: CASSVYSSGNTIYF

V gene: TRBV2
D gene: .
clone size: .
J gene: TRBJ1-4
CDR3 protein: CASSEGGTSGVLFF

V gene: TRBV5-4
D gene: .
clone size: once
J gene: TRBJ1-3
CDR3 protein: CASSLDQGSGNTIYF

V gene: TRBV28
D gene: TRBD2
clone size: once
J gene: TRBJ2-1
CDR3 protein: CASSPNGEGRHNEQFF

V gene: TRBV14
D gene: TRBD2
clone size: .
J gene: TRBJ2-1
CDR3 protein: CASSQEPGLAGSEQFF

V gene: TRBV12-3/TRBV12-4
D gene: .
clone size: .
J gene: TRBJ1-1
CDR3 protein: CASKQVGNTEAFF

V gene: TRBV18
D gene: TRBD2
clone size: .
J gene: TRBJ2-1
CDR3 protein: CASSPGLVDEQFF

V gene: TRBV18
D gene: .
clone size: .
J gene: TRBJ2-5
CDR3 protein: CASSRGAIQETQYF

V gene: TRBV7-9
D gene: .
clone size: .
J gene: TRBJ2-1
CDR3 protein: CASRSRHGYNEQFF

V gene: TRBV29-1
D gene: TRBD2
clone size: .
J gene: TRBJ2-7
CDR3 protein: CSVGLAGSYEQYF

V gene: TRBV6-4
D gene: TRBD2
clone size: .
J gene: TRBJ2-3
CDR3 protein: CASSEAGGTDTQYF

V gene: TRBV15
D gene: .
clone size: .
J gene: TRBJ2-7
CDR3 protein: CATSRDRGYEQYF